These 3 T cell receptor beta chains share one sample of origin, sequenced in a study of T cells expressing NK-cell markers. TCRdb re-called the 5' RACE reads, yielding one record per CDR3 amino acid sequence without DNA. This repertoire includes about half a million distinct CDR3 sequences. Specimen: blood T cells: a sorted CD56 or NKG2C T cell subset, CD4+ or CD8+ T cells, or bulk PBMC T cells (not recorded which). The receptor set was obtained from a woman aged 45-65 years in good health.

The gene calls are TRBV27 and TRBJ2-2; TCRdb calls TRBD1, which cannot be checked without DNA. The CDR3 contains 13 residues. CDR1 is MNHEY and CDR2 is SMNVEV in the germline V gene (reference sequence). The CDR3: CASSLDSVGELFF.

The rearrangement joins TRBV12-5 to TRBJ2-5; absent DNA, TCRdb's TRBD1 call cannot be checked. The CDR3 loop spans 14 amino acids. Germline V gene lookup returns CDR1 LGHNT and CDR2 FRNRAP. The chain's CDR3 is CASGYPDGGGTQYF.

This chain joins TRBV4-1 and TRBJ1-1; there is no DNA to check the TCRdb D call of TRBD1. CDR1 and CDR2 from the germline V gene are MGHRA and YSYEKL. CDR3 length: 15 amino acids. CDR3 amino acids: CASSHPTDRGAEAFF.